Each of the 27 T cell receptor beta chains below was sequenced from the same sample in a study of blood T cell repertoires in COVID-19. Using immunoSEQ multiplex PCR, the repertoire was profiled, and TCRdb retains in-frame clones only, with some absent. The table has about 240,000 clones, roughly four fifths seen once. The material sequenced was peripheral blood. Receptors were obtained from an older woman with active or convalescent COVID-19.

This clone was counted a single time. The chain carries TRBV30 and TRBJ2-3; 9 positions agree with TRBD2. The CDR3 spans 13 residues. Germline CDR1 reads GTSNPN; CDR2 reads SVGIG (reference sequence). Germline trimming cut 1 base from V and 5 bases from J; bases unmatched to any gene: 1. The CDR3 bases are TGTGCCTGGAGTGGCGGGGGGGGAGATACGCAGTATTTT. As protein: CAWSGGGGDTQYF. The full variable domain, its missing parts supplied by reference TRBV30 and TRBJ2-3, is SQTIHQWPATLVQPVGSPLSLECTVEGTSNPNLYWYRQAAGRGLQLLFYSVGIGQISSEVPQNLSASRPQDRQFILSSKKLLLSDSGFYLCAWSGGGGDTQYFGPGTRLTVL.

This clone has more than one count but fewer than ten. The chain recombines TRBV4-3 with TRBJ2-7; TRBD1 aligns across 7 bases. With V trimmed by 2 bases and J by 0 bases, 1 base remained unmatched. There are 14 residues in the CDR3. Per the germline V gene, CDR1 is LGHNA and CDR2 is YSLEER. The CDR3: CASSQRDSSYEQYF. In DNA form, the CDR3 reads TGCGCCAGCAGCCAAAGGGACAGCTCCTACGAGCAGTACTTC.

The chain is built from TRBV7-3 and TRBJ1-1; 9 bases line up with TRBD1. The trim removed 3 bases at V and 0 bases at J, leaving 2 bases unmatched. CDR3 length: 15 residues. Germline V gene lookup returns CDR1 SGHTA and CDR2 FQGTGA. The CDR3 bases are TGTGCCAGCAGCTTTACAGGGGGCTTGAACACTGAAGCTTTCTTT. Amino acid sequence: CASSFTGGLNTEAFF. The full variable domain, rest sourced from reference TRBV7-3 and TRBJ1-1, is GAGVSQTPSNKVTEKGKYVELRCDPISGHTALYWYRQSLGQGPEFLIYFQGTGAADDSGLPNDRFFAVRPEGSVSTLKIQRTERGDSAVYLCASSFTGGLNTEAFFGQGTRLTVV.

This clone has just a few counts. The V call is TRBV12-3 or TRBV12-4, the J call TRBJ2-7, with a possible D match to TRBD1 (5 bases). The CDR3 is 13 amino acids. V was trimmed by 3 bases and J by 2 bases, leaving 8 bases between them. The CDR3 spells CASSFQGTYEQYF. The CDR3 region has the DNA TGTGCCAGCAGTTTTCAGGGTACCTACGAGCAGTACTTC.

This clone was counted only a few times. This chain connects TRBV7-9 to TRBJ1-1; perhaps TRBD1 as D (6 bases). V lost 3 bases to trimming and J lost 4 bases, with 12 bases between them. Per the germline V gene, CDR1 is SEHNR and CDR2 is FQNEAQ (reference sequence). The CDR3 covers 14 residues. The CDR3 DNA reads as TGTGCCAGCAGCTTTTGGACAGACAGCACTGAAGCTTTCTTT. As protein: CASSFWTDSTEAFF.

J is TRBJ2-3 and V is TRBV6-6; maybe TRBD2 (5 bases). This CDR3 is built from 14 residues. Trimming shortened V by 11 bases and J by 2 bases, and 17 bases separated the two germline ends. Germline V lookup: CDR1 MNHNY, CDR2 SVGAGI (reference sequence). CDR3 coding DNA: TGTGCCGTCCCTAGCCCGGCCGACACAGATACGCAGTATTTT. Encoded protein: CAVPSPADTDTQYF.

The rearrangement joins TRBV2 to TRBJ1-1; the match to TRBD1 covers 10 bases. Trimming at V came to 3 bases and at J to 1 base, leaving 5 bases not matched to a gene. The CDR3 has 16 residues. Germline values: CDR1 SNHLY, CDR2 FYNNEI. CDR3 bases: TGTGCCAGCAGTGATCGGACAGGGGGAGGGAACACTGAAGCTTTCTTT. This encodes CASSDRTGGGNTEAFF.

This clone has a handful of counts. V usage is TRBV18 and J usage is TRBJ1-1; tentatively, D is TRBD1 (6 bases). Germline loops: CDR1 KGHSH, CDR2 LQKENI. There are 13 residues in the CDR3. Trimming pared 4 bases from V and 1 base from J, leaving 7 bases between. The CDR3, as DNA: TGTGCCAGCTCACGGGGACAGAACACTGAAGCTTTCTTT. Its translation is CASSRGQNTEAFF.

The gene calls are TRBV7-8 and TRBJ1-6; 10 nucleotides match TRBD1. The germline CDR1 and CDR2 sequences are SGHVS and FQNEAQ. The CDR3 consists of 18 residues. The V gene end was trimmed by 2 bases and the J gene end by 7 bases; junction bases not matched to a gene: 11. This CDR3 is CASSLLGTGVLTNSPLHF. The CDR3 region has the DNA TGTGCCAGCAGCTTACTCGGGACAGGGGTTTTGACGAATTCACCCCTCCACTTT.

This sequence joins TRBV30 and TRBJ2-2; 9 bases line up with TRBD1. V was clipped by 5 bases and J by 6 bases; unmatched bases: 4. CDR1 GTSNPN and CDR2 SVGIG come from the germline V gene (reference sequence). This CDR3 is built from 13 residues. CDR3 coding DNA: TGTGCCTGGGGGACAGGGATACCCGGGGAGCTGTTTTTT. This gives the protein CAWGTGIPGELFF.

This clone appeared a single time. V usage is TRBV6-1 and J usage is TRBJ1-2, with a possible D match to TRBD1 (5 bases). The V end lost 0 bases, the J end lost 4 bases, and 15 bases lay between the germline ends. Looked up from germline, CDR1 is MNHNS and CDR2 is SASEGT. The CDR3 is 16 amino acids. CDR3 nucleotide sequence: TGTGCCAGCAGTGAAGCCGGTCAGGGACTGATCTATGGCTACACCTTC. As protein: CASSEAGQGLIYGYTF.

This clone was seen a single time. The chain is built from TRBV12-3 or TRBV12-4 and TRBJ1-2; TRBD1 aligns across 8 bases. The CDR3 has 13 amino acids. V lost 5 bases, J lost 7 bases, and 6 bases stayed unmatched. The CDR3 coding sequence is TGTGCCAGCAGTACCAGACAGGGGATTGGCTACACCTTC. Protein sequence: CASSTRQGIGYTF.

The V gene is TRBV5-1, the J gene TRBJ2-3; 12 bases are a match to TRBD2. Germline CDR1 reads SGHRS; CDR2 reads YFSETQ. This CDR3 is built from 15 residues. V dropped 8 bases and J dropped 0; count of bases not matched to a gene: 4. CDR3 amino acids: CASQGLAGSTDTQYF. As DNA, the CDR3 is TGCGCCAGTCAGGGACTAGCGGGTAGCACAGATACGCAGTATTTT.

The chain uses TRBV19 and TRBJ1-5, with TRBD1 identical over 7 bases. V lost 2 bases to trimming and J lost 4 bases; unmatched junction nucleotides: 14. Germline loops: CDR1 LNHDA, CDR2 SQIVND (reference sequence). This CDR3 contains 18 residues. The CDR3 DNA sequence: TGTGCCAGTAGTATATGGGGCGGGGCAGGGGGGAAAAATCAGCCCCAGCATTTT. Residues: CASSIWGGAGGKNQPQHF.

The V call is TRBV7-3, the J call TRBJ1-1; D unclear. Trimming stripped 6 bases from V and 5 bases from J, with 25 bases between. The CDR3 is made up of 17 amino acids. The germline V gene encodes CDR1 SGHTA and CDR2 FQGTGA. CDR3 amino acids: CASRPAGWASSRTEAFF. CDR3 nucleotide sequence: TGTGCCAGCAGGCCCGCGGGGTGGGCCTCGTCGAGGACTGAAGCTTTCTTT.

This chain links TRBV15 with TRBJ1-1; D is perhaps TRBD1 (5 bases). Trimming pared 0 bases from V and 1 base from J, leaving 9 bases between. CDR1 and CDR2 from the germline V gene are LNHNV and YYDKDF (reference sequence). This CDR3 has 15 residues. CDR3 protein: CATSRDSQGNTEAFF. CDR3 bases: TGTGCCACCAGCAGAGATTCCCAGGGGAACACTGAAGCTTTCTTT.

This chain joins TRBV19 and TRBJ2-1; TRBD2 is a possible D gene (5 bases). Germline V lookup: CDR1 LNHDA, CDR2 SQIVND (reference sequence). Trimming pared 6 bases from V and 2 bases from J, leaving 14 bases between. The CDR3 has 15 residues. This CDR3 is CASSLDWNTYNEQFF. The CDR3 coding sequence is TGTGCCAGTAGCTTGGACTGGAATACCTACAATGAGCAGTTCTTC. The full variable domain, completed using reference TRBV19 and TRBJ2-1, is DGGITQSPKYLFRKEGQNVTLSCEQNLNHDAMYWYRQDPGQGLRLIYYSQIVNDFQKGDIAEGYSVSREKKESFPLTVTSAQKNPTAFYLCASSLDWNTYNEQFFGPGTRLTVL.

The chain recombines TRBV19 with TRBJ1-6; 9 bases are a match to TRBD1. V was clipped by 6 bases and J by 7 bases; unmatched bases: 10. Germline-derived CDR1 and CDR2 are LNHDA and SQIVND (reference sequence). The CDR3 is 16 amino acids. The CDR3 DNA reads as TGTGCCAGTAGCCCTAATACAGGGGGCTCGAATTCACCCCTCCACTTT. The encoded protein is CASSPNTGGSNSPLHF.

In DNA form, the CDR3 reads TGTGCCAGCAGCCAAGACCCCGCGGGTTACAATGAGCAGTTCTTC. Translating it yields CASSQDPAGYNEQFF. This chain connects TRBV3-1 (or the pseudogene TRBV3-2) to TRBJ2-1, with D perhaps TRBD2 (5 bases). The CDR3 length is 15 residues. Germline-derived CDR1 and CDR2 are LGHDT and YNNKEL (reference sequence). Trimming left V 0 bases short and J 4 bases short, with 10 bases between.

The chain uses TRBV19 and TRBJ2-6; possibly TRBD1 for D (6 bases). Trimming took 6 bases from V and 0 from J, leaving 15 bases between them. CDR1 is LNHDA and CDR2 is SQIVND in the germline V gene (reference sequence). The CDR3 consists of 17 residues. The CDR3 bases are TGTGCCAGTAGCCCGTCAGGGGTTAACTCTGGGGCCAACGTCCTGACTTTC. Protein: CASSPSGVNSGANVLTF.

The CDR3 loop is CASSPDRVVTEAFF. CDR3 DNA sequence: TGTGCCAGCAGCCCTGACAGGGTCGTCACTGAAGCTTTCTTT. The J gene is TRBJ1-1, the V gene TRBV3-1 (or the pseudogene TRBV3-2); 7 bases fit TRBD1. The CDR3 sequence is 14 residues long. Per the germline V gene, CDR1 is LGHDT and CDR2 is YNNKEL (reference sequence). The V gene end was trimmed by 4 bases and the J gene end by 4 bases; junction bases not matched to a gene: 6.

The chain has TRBV5-1 and TRBJ1-3; possibly TRBD1 for D (6 bases). Trimming took off 2 bases at V and 3 bases at J, with 12 bases between the two ends. Germline values: CDR1 SGHRS, CDR2 YFSETQ. The CDR3 runs 15 residues. The CDR3 here is CASSFSGGDGNTIYF. CDR3 DNA: TGCGCCAGCAGCTTTTCGGGGGGCGATGGAAACACCATATATTTT. The whole variable domain, remainder taken from reference TRBV5-1 and TRBJ1-3, is KAGVTQTPRYLIKTRGQQVTLSCSPISGHRSVSWYQQTPGQGLQFLFEYFSETQRNKGNFPGRFSGRQFSNSRSEMNVSTLELGDSALYLCASSFSGGDGNTIYFGEGSWLTVV.

The rearrangement links TRBV7-3 to TRBJ2-3, with D possibly TRBD2 on 6 matching bases. CDR1 and CDR2 from the germline V gene are SGHTA and FQGTGA. The length of the CDR3 is 15 residues. The V gene lost 1 base and the J gene lost 2 bases, with 10 bases spanning the gap. The CDR3 coding sequence is TGTGCCAGCAGCTTAAGGGGCGGGGTCACAGATACGCAGTATTTT. Its translation: CASSLRGGVTDTQYF.

About this clone: This same CDR3 is encoded by further DNA sequences in the sample. The chain employs TRBV4-3 and TRBJ1-1; no firm D call. The CDR3 covers 14 residues. V lost 0 bases to trimming and J lost 4 bases, with 9 bases between them. Per the germline V gene, CDR1 is LGHNA and CDR2 is YSLEER. The CDR3 spells CASSQDYGGTEAFF. The DNA for the CDR3 is TGCGCCAGCAGCCAAGATTACGGTGGCACTGAAGCTTTCTTT.

This clone has only a few counts. The rearrangement joins TRBV4-1 to TRBJ1-1; D possibly corresponds to TRBD1 (5 bases). V gave up 5 bases and J gave up 13 bases, with 26 bases separating them. Germline V gene sequence: CDR1 MGHRA, CDR2 YSYEKL. CDR3 length: 15 amino acids. In DNA, the CDR3 is TGCGCCAGCAGCGACCTACTCGGGGGTCCCGAAGACGGTTTCTTT. It translates to CASSDLLGGPEDGFF.

The chain couples TRBV7-9 to TRBJ1-2; a weak D match, TRBD1 (6 bases). The CDR3 runs to 13 residues. CDR1 SEHNR and CDR2 FQNEAQ come from the germline V gene (reference sequence). V was cut by 8 bases and J by 3 bases, with 13 bases left in between. Written as DNA, the CDR3 is TGTGCCAGCGGTCAGGGGACATACTATGGCTACACCTTC. It codes for CASGQGTYYGYTF.

The chain carries TRBV9 and TRBJ2-2; D may be TRBD2 (7 bases). CDR3 size: 15 residues. Per germline, CDR1 SGDLS and CDR2 YYNGEE. Trimming removed 1 base at V and 6 bases at J, with 13 bases between. The CDR3 DNA follows: TGTGCCAGCAGCGTACGGGGGGCAGGTCCCGGGGAGCTGTTTTTT. Protein sequence: CASSVRGAGPGELFF.